The 15 T cell receptor beta chains below were found in one sample sequenced in a study of blood T cell repertoires in COVID-19. The assay was immunoSEQ multiplex PCR, and TCRdb's table has in-frame clones only and misses some. Of about 160,000 clones in the sample, roughly 88% were seen once. The sample consisted of PBMCs or T cells enriched from blood (not recorded which). Every receptor here comes from a woman between 50 and 59 years old who had recovered from COVID-19.

This clone appeared once. The chain joins TRBV6-5 to TRBJ1-1; 9 positions match TRBD1. The trim removed 2 bases at V and 8 bases at J, leaving 6 bases unmatched. The CDR3 loop spans 14 amino acids. From germline, CDR1 is MNHEY and CDR2 SVGAGI. Here the CDR3 DNA reads TGTGCCAGCAGTTACCGGGACAGGGAGGGGGAAGCTTTCTTT. Translating it yields CASSYRDREGEAFF.

V and J are TRBV5-8 and TRBJ2-6, with a tentative D call TRBD1 (5 bases). This CDR3 contains 15 residues. Germline-derived CDR1 and CDR2 are SGHTS and YDEGEE. Trimming removed 3 bases at V and 1 base at J, with 8 bases between. For the CDR3, the DNA is TGTGCCAGCAGCTACAGGAGATCTGGGGCCAACGTCCTGACTTTC. It is translated as CASSYRRSGANVLTF.

V gene TRBV25-1 combines with J gene TRBJ2-1; no clear D gene. Germline V CDR1 and CDR2: MGHDK, SYGVNS. This CDR3 has 11 residues. V lost 4 bases, J lost 10 bases, and 8 bases lay in between. Here the CDR3 reads CASSVTEEQFF. In DNA, the CDR3 is TGTGCCAGCAGTGTGACTGAGGAGCAGTTCTTC.

This chain links TRBV18 with TRBJ2-1, with TRBD1 as a possible D gene (7 bases). CDR3 size: 17 residues. The V end was cut by 6 bases, the J end by 4 bases, with 22 bases between. Germline CDR1 KGHSH, CDR2 LQKENI. The CDR3 is CASSPQRPGGRYNEQFF. The CDR3 nucleotides are TGTGCCAGCTCCCCCCAAAGGCCAGGGGGGAGGTACAATGAGCAGTTCTTC.

V and J are TRBV3-1 (or the pseudogene TRBV3-2) and TRBJ1-2; 9 bases agree with TRBD1. V lost 3 bases, J lost 5 bases, and 7 bases stayed unmatched. Germline loops: CDR1 LGHDT, CDR2 YNNKEL (reference sequence). The CDR3 length is 15 residues. CDR3 in amino acids: CASSHAQGAGYGYTF. The CDR3 bases are TGTGCCAGCAGCCATGCACAGGGGGCTGGGTATGGCTACACCTTC.

Notes on this clone: This sample includes further DNA sequences coding for the same CDR3. V and J are TRBV7-2 and TRBJ2-7; D perhaps matches TRBD1 (5 bases). The germline CDR1 and CDR2 sequences are SGHTA and FQGNSA. Trimming removed 3 bases at V and 3 bases at J, with 6 bases between. The CDR3 covers 12 residues. The CDR3 region has the DNA TGTGCCAGCAGCTTGCAGGGCTACGAGCAGTACTTC. Encoded protein: CASSLQGYEQYF.

The chain carries TRBV19 and TRBJ2-3, with 7 bases identical to TRBD2. Losses at the gene ends were 5 bases for V and 1 base for J; bases not matched to a gene: 6. The CDR3 length is 15 residues. CDR1 and CDR2 (germline): LNHDA, SQIVND (reference sequence). Written as DNA, the CDR3 is TGTGCCAGTAGTTTGGGGGGGACTCGCACAGATACGCAGTATTTT. Residues: CASSLGGTRTDTQYF.

The chain employs TRBV12-3 or TRBV12-4 and TRBJ1-5; D not certain. V lost 1 base and J 7 bases, leaving 8 bases between the germline ends. CDR3 length: 13 amino acids. In nucleotides, the CDR3 is TGTGCCAGCAGTTTAGGGGAGGGCCAGCCCCAGCATTTT. Translating gives CASSLGEGQPQHF.

This chain connects TRBV25-1 to TRBJ1-3, with TRBD1 matching 8 bases. This CDR3 is built from 15 residues. From germline, CDR1 is MGHDK and CDR2 SYGVNS. J gave up 2 bases and V 6 bases, and 6 bases lay outside the gene matches. The CDR3 loop reads CASSRTGGTGNTIYF. The CDR3 nucleotides are TGTGCCAGCAGCCGCACAGGGGGAACTGGAAACACCATATATTTT.

V is TRBV28 and J is TRBJ2-2; D gene uncertain. CDR1 is MDHEN, CDR2 SYDVKM, per germline. This CDR3 has 13 residues. The V gene lost 5 bases and the J gene lost 6 bases, with 10 bases spanning the gap. CDR3 region: CASSLGIPGELFF. The CDR3, as DNA: TGTGCCAGCAGTCTAGGTATTCCCGGGGAGCTGTTTTTT.

The chain is built from TRBV27 and TRBJ2-7, with a possible D match to TRBD1 (6 bases). Germline V gives CDR1 MNHEY, CDR2 SMNVEV (reference sequence). The CDR3 is 15 residues long. Trimming stripped 2 bases from V and 0 bases from J, with 11 bases between. CDR3 nucleotide sequence: TGTGCCAGCAGTTTAACGGACAGTTACTCCTACGAGCAGTACTTC. This codes for CASSLTDSYSYEQYF.

The chain links TRBV4-2 to TRBJ1-5, with TRBD1 identical over 9 bases. The ends lost 1 base at V and 1 base at J; junction bases unmatched: 2. This CDR3 region has 16 residues. Germline assignment: CDR1 LGHNA and CDR2 YNFKEQ. The CDR3 DNA reads TGTGCCAGCAGCCAAGTGGGACAGGGCAGCAATCAGCCCCAGCATTTT. This codes for CASSQVGQGSNQPQHF.

The J gene is TRBJ2-3, the V gene TRBV7-6, with 9 bases that match TRBD2. The CDR3 totals 17 residues. Germline trimming cut 2 bases from V and 0 bases from J; bases unmatched to any gene: 6. Germline loops: CDR1 SGHVS, CDR2 FNYEAQ. The CDR3 is CASSLTLAGSSTDTQYF. The CDR3 region has the DNA TGTGCCAGCAGCTTAACCCTAGCGGGGTCTAGCACAGATACGCAGTATTTT.

This chain uses TRBV5-6 with TRBJ2-7; D possibly corresponds to TRBD2 (5 bases). Deletions cut 0 bases from V and 0 bases from J, with 10 bases between. CDR1 and CDR2 (germline): SGHDT, YYEEEE. The CDR3 sequence is 15 residues long. As DNA, the CDR3 is TGTGCCAGCAGCTTGGGGGCAGCGGACTCCTACGAGCAGTACTTC. Its translation is CASSLGAADSYEQYF.

The chain is built from TRBV18 and TRBJ1-6; 8 nucleotides line up with TRBD1. CDR3 length: 15 amino acids. Germline CDR1 and CDR2: KGHSH and LQKENI. V trimming: 4 bases; J trimming: 5 bases; junction bases outside the gene matches: 4. CDR3 region: CASSLGQGHNSPLHF. In nucleotides, the CDR3 is TGTGCCAGCTCACTCGGACAGGGACATAATTCACCCCTCCACTTT.